This T cell receptor (beta chain) was recorded in a study of blood T cell repertoires in COVID-19. Study-level background: Sites in the United States, Italy and Spain provided acute and convalescent COVID-19 samples. The analysed material was cDNA or gDNA that came from T cells, B-cell-depleted T cells, or PBMCs.

Trimming pared 3 bases from V and 0 bases from J, leaving 8 bases between. CDR1 and CDR2 from the germline V gene are LNHDA and SQIVND (reference sequence). This CDR3 has 14 amino acids. This table comes from immunoSEQ multiplex PCR, and its TCRdb copy is limited to in-frame clones, with some not included. The sample has roughly 200,000 clones, approximately 78% seen once. This receptor was obtained from a woman of 80 years or more with active or convalescent COVID-19. Specimen: peripheral blood. The rearrangement links TRBV19 to TRBJ1-1; D call uncertain. DNA of the CDR3: TGTGCCAGTAGTATTATGGGCATGAACACTGAAGCTTTCTTT. It codes for CASSIMGMNTEAFF.